The 23 T cell receptor beta chains listed next were all sequenced from one sample in a study of OX40 agonist ivuxolimab in advanced cancers. The library was produced with the immunoSEQ multiplex PCR assay. TCRdb limited this immuneACCESS table to in-frame rearrangements with V and J called. A share of clones is missing; checked studies link under half to unresolved V genes, and the rest is unexplained. The table for this sample lists about 79,000 clones; over 75% of them were counted only once. The top ten clonotypes cover about 4% of the sample. Sequenced here: CD4+ or CD8+ T cells sorted from blood, sampled in a trial of the OX40 agonist ivuxolimab. The receptors here all came from an adult with an advanced solid tumor such as melanoma, head and neck, liver or kidney cancer.

The chain links TRBV28 to TRBJ2-5; D remains ambiguous. The V gene lost 3 bases and the J gene lost 0 bases, with 8 bases spanning the gap. This CDR3 region has 14 residues. Germline lookup yields CDR1 MDHEN and CDR2 SYDVKM. The CDR3: CASSFHGYQETQYF. The CDR3 region has the DNA TGTGCCAGCAGTTTTCACGGATACCAAGAGACCCAGTACTTC. Variable domain in full (rest from reference TRBV28 and TRBJ2-5): DVKVTQSSRYLVKRTGEKVFLECVQDMDHENMFWYRQDPGLGLRLIYFSYDVKMKEKGDIPEGYSVSREKKERFSLILESASTNQTSMYLCASSFHGYQETQYFGPGTRLLVL.

CDR3 protein: CASSVQRTGGSDNEQFF. The CDR3 DNA reads as TGTGCCAGCAGCGTCCAGAGGACAGGGGGCAGCGACAATGAGCAGTTCTTC. V and J are TRBV9 and TRBJ2-1; TRBD1 matches at 11 bases. V lost 2 bases, J lost 5 bases, and 9 bases stayed unmatched. Germline V lookup: CDR1 SGDLS, CDR2 YYNGEE. The CDR3 loop spans 17 amino acids.

The rearrangement links TRBV29-1 to TRBJ1-3, with a possible D match to TRBD1 (5 bases). The CDR3 spans 16 residues. V lost 4 bases, J lost 4 bases, and 20 bases lay in between. In germline, CDR1 is SQVTM, CDR2 ANQGSEA. The CDR3 DNA sequence: TGCAGCGTTGTCCCCACAGGCAGGGCAGGGGGAAACACCATATATTTT. As protein: CSVVPTGRAGGNTIYF.

The genes are TRBV15 and TRBJ2-7, with a tentative D call TRBD2 (6 bases). Germline CDR1 reads LNHNV; CDR2 reads YYDKDF (reference sequence). V gave up 1 base and J gave up 3 bases, with 7 bases separating them. The CDR3 runs 13 residues. This chain's CDR3 is CATSRGEVYEQYF. Here the CDR3 DNA reads TGTGCCACCAGCAGAGGGGAGGTCTACGAGCAGTACTTC.

The V call is TRBV9, the J call TRBJ2-3; TRBD2 aligns across 13 bases. The junction had 6 bases not matched to a gene; V was cut back by 3 bases and J by 2 bases. The CDR3 consists of 17 residues. Germline CDR1 reads SGDLS; CDR2 reads YYNGEE. Here the CDR3 reads CASSAMTSGRITDTQYF. CDR3 DNA sequence: TGTGCCAGCAGCGCCATGACTAGCGGGAGGATCACAGATACGCAGTATTTT.

V is TRBV29-1 and J is TRBJ1-1; D uncertain. With 4 bases removed from V and 2 bases from J, the gap between germline ends came to 20 bases. The germline V gene has CDR1 SQVTM and CDR2 ANQGSEA. CDR3 length: 16 residues. The CDR3 sequence is CSVGGWGKIGNTEAFF. The CDR3 coding sequence is TGCAGCGTTGGGGGTTGGGGAAAGATTGGAAACACTGAAGCTTTCTTT.

V is TRBV19 and J is TRBJ2-4, with D possibly matching TRBD2 (6 bases). The CDR3 extends over 15 amino acids. Germline V gene lookup returns CDR1 LNHDA and CDR2 SQIVND (reference sequence). V lost 3 bases and J 7 bases, leaving 16 bases between the germline ends. The CDR3 reads CASSIRTGVGNIQYF. CDR3 DNA: TGTGCCAGTAGTATTCGAACGGGAGTGGGTAACATTCAGTACTTC.

This clone appeared a few times. The chain recombines TRBV15 with TRBJ2-6; no definite D call. The germline CDR1 and CDR2 sequences are LNHNV and YYDKDF (reference sequence). The CDR3 length is 14 residues. V lost 2 bases and J lost 4, with 6 bases in between. The DNA of the CDR3 is TGTGCCACCAGCAGACCCGGGGGGGCCAACGTCCTGACTTTC. Protein: CATSRPGGANVLTF.

This clone is a singleton in its sample. The CDR3 spells CASSDLDEQYF. The CDR3 region has the DNA TGTGCCAGCAGTGATCTTGACGAGCAGTACTTC. The V call is TRBV25-1, the J call TRBJ2-5; D unclear. Gene TRBJ2-7 matches the end of the DNA better, so the J call may be wrong. This CDR3 comprises 11 residues. CDR1 MGHDK and CDR2 SYGVNS come from the germline V gene.

The V gene is TRBV27, the J gene TRBJ2-5, with TRBD1 matching over 7 bases. The V gene's germline CDR1 is MNHEY and CDR2 SMNVEV (reference sequence). This CDR3 spans 17 amino acids. Trimming took 5 bases from V and 7 from J; bases not matched to a gene: 19. This CDR3 is CASSPRDSLGPSGTQYF. The DNA of the CDR3 is TGTGCCAGCAGTCCCAGGGACAGCCTCGGCCCCTCAGGGACCCAGTACTTC.

V usage is TRBV28 and J usage is TRBJ1-5; D not certain. Germline assignment: CDR1 MDHEN and CDR2 SYDVKM. Trimming cost V 3 bases and J 6 bases, with 6 bases left between them. This CDR3 is built from 12 residues. The CDR3 is CASSFLTQPQHF. The CDR3 DNA reads as TGTGCCAGCAGTTTTTTGACTCAGCCCCAGCATTTT.

This clone appeared a single time. The chain links TRBV7-9 to TRBJ2-2; perhaps D is TRBD1 or TRBD2 (6 bases each). This CDR3 comprises 17 residues. V shed 4 bases and J shed 6 bases, with 21 bases lying between them. The germline V gene has CDR1 SEHNR and CDR2 FQNEAQ (reference sequence). This chain's CDR3 is CASSSGGVRNKSGELFF. For the CDR3, the DNA is TGTGCCAGCAGCTCCGGGGGCGTACGGAATAAGTCCGGGGAGCTGTTTTTT.

The V and J genes are TRBV9 and TRBJ2-5; maybe TRBD2 (6 bases). The CDR3 is 14 residues long. Trimming pared 0 bases from V and 2 bases from J, leaving 8 bases between. CDR1 SGDLS and CDR2 YYNGEE come from the germline V gene. The CDR3 loop reads CASSVAGTQETQYF. Written as DNA, the CDR3 is TGTGCCAGCAGCGTAGCGGGGACTCAAGAGACCCAGTACTTC.

V usage is TRBV6-6 and J usage is TRBJ2-1, with 8 positions matching TRBD2. V shed 6 bases and J 8 bases; nucleotides not matched to a gene: 3. Germline loops: CDR1 MNHNY, CDR2 SVGAGI (reference sequence). This CDR3 is built from 12 residues. This chain's CDR3 is CASSPGGDEQFF. CDR3 in DNA: TGTGCCAGCAGCCCGGGAGGGGATGAGCAGTTCTTC.

The chain employs TRBV19 and TRBJ1-5; unclear D gene. CDR1 LNHDA and CDR2 SQIVND come from the germline V gene (reference sequence). Trimming pared 1 base from V and 5 bases from J, leaving 6 bases between. The CDR3 sequence is 13 residues long. The CDR3 bases are TGTGCCAGTAGTATAGCTGGGGATCAGCCCCAGCATTTT. Its protein product is CASSIAGDQPQHF.

The V call is TRBV19, the J call TRBJ1-2; 7 bases map to TRBD1. The CDR3 loop spans 14 amino acids. J lost 3 bases, V lost 6 bases, and 7 bases had no gene match. The germline V gene encodes CDR1 LNHDA and CDR2 SQIVND (reference sequence). This CDR3 reads CASSINRGDYGYTF. In DNA, the CDR3 is TGTGCCAGTAGCATAAACAGGGGAGACTATGGCTACACCTTC.

The rearrangement links TRBV30 to TRBJ2-7, with 12 bases that match TRBD2. Losses at the gene ends were 4 bases for V and 4 bases for J; bases not matched to a gene: 11. Germline loops: CDR1 GTSNPN, CDR2 SVGIG (reference sequence). The CDR3 loop spans 16 amino acids. In nucleotides, the CDR3 is TGTGCCTGGAATCGGAGACTAGCGGGAGCCGGGTACGAGCAGTACTTC. Its translation: CAWNRRLAGAGYEQYF.

The chain joins TRBV5-1 to TRBJ2-7, with 10 positions matching TRBD2. Germline values: CDR1 SGHRS, CDR2 YFSETQ. V lost 4 bases, J lost 5 bases, and 9 bases stayed unmatched. This CDR3 is built from 15 residues. CDR3 protein: CASSVALAGDDEQYF. CDR3 coding DNA: TGCGCCAGCAGCGTCGCCCTAGCGGGAGATGACGAGCAGTACTTC.

This rearrangement joins TRBV25-1 to TRBJ2-5; 7 positions agree with TRBD2. Near its end, the DNA agrees better with TRBJ2-7, so the J call may be wrong. Germline V gene sequence: CDR1 MGHDK, CDR2 SYGVNS. The CDR3 consists of 14 residues. DNA of the CDR3: TGTGCCAGCAGTGACGGTGGGGGAGGGGTCGAGCAGTACTTC. This codes for CASSDGGGGVEQYF.

This chain connects TRBV9 to TRBJ2-5; perhaps TRBD2 as D (6 bases). The better agreement between TRBJ2-7 and the DNA end casts doubt on the J call. The CDR3 consists of 15 residues. In germline, CDR1 is SGDLS, CDR2 YYNGEE. CDR3 amino acids: CASSVVPEAGYEQYF. CDR3 in DNA: TGTGCCAGCAGCGTAGTTCCGGAGGCGGGGTACGAGCAGTACTTC.

This chain links TRBV28 with TRBJ1-1, with a weak D call TRBD1 (6 bases). Germline V gives CDR1 MDHEN, CDR2 SYDVKM. V lost 7 bases and J 0 bases, leaving 15 bases between the germline ends. CDR3 size: 15 residues. The CDR3 reads CASTNPAGVNTEAFF. The CDR3 nucleotides are TGTGCCAGCACAAACCCCGCAGGGGTGAACACTGAAGCTTTCTTT. The full variable domain, in which reference TRBV28 and TRBJ1-1 provide the parts outside the CDR3, is DVKVTQSSRYLVKRTGEKVFLECVQDMDHENMFWYRQDPGLGLRLIYFSYDVKMKEKGDIPEGYSVSREKKERFSLILESASTNQTSMYLCASTNPAGVNTEAFFGQGTRLTVV.

This clone was counted a single time. This chain joins TRBV5-1 and TRBJ2-7, with unresolved D. CDR1 and CDR2 (germline): SGHRS, YFSETQ. Trimming shortened V by 2 bases and J by 6 bases, and 9 bases separated the two germline ends. The CDR3 contains 12 residues. Here the CDR3 DNA reads TGCGCCAGCAGCTTTATGGAAGGCGAGCAGTACTTC. Its translation: CASSFMEGEQYF.

The V call is TRBV11-3, the J call TRBJ1-2; possibly TRBD1 for D (6 bases). This CDR3 comprises 14 residues. The germline V and J ends were trimmed by 5 bases and 7 bases, with 17 bases remaining between them. In germline, CDR1 is SGHNT, CDR2 YENEEA. CDR3 sequence reads: CASSPSPGDGGYTF. The CDR3 coding sequence is TGTGCCAGCAGCCCCAGCCCAGGGGATGGTGGCTACACCTTC.